This TCR beta chain was found in a study of vaccination and CD4 T cells after COVID-19. General study points: Spike mono-reactivity was found in 304 of 307 vaccine-specific clones from convalescent patients.

Sequencing of DNA taken from cultured CD4+ T cells relied on the Oncomine TCR Beta short-read assay. TCRdb re-called the PCR reads with MiXCR, one entry per CDR3 protein. The table has 10,000 to 11,000 distinct CDR3 sequences, roughly 23% seen once. In the case of this clonotype: Its matching antigen is unknown.

Documented treatment: roughly 11-day PBMC culture with coronavirus spike peptide pools or control peptides (ViraFEST assay). There are 13 residues in the CDR3. Germline V gene lookup returns CDR1 GTSNPN and CDR2 SVGIG (reference sequence). Sample: CD4+ T cells from blood, cultured in vitro, taken before SARS-CoV-2 vaccination. The TCR originated in a human donor who received a COVID-19 vaccine. V is TRBV30 and J is TRBJ1-4; the match to TRBD1 covers 8 bases. CDR3 sequence reads: CAVQGAGGEKLFF. CDR3 sequence (DNA): TGTGCTGTTCAGGGGGCCGGCGGTGAAAAACTGTTTTTT.